Listed below are T cell receptor beta chains from one sample, sequenced in a study of T-cell memory formation after mild COVID-19. In TCRdb, the 5' RACE reads were re-called with MiXCR into one record per CDR3 protein. This sample has approximately 50,000 distinct CDR3 sequences, with approximately 12% found just once. The source material was PBMCs or a T cell subset sorted from them (not recorded which). These receptors were obtained from a man aged 18 to 29 who had mild COVID-19 (a few samples of this study predate the infection). Cell type and time point are not known. The CDR3 runs from the conserved cysteine through the conserved F or W. D genes are given only for firm matches. Not all rows give a size; the values are once, few, many and, for expanded clones, a class.

CDR3nt,CDR3aa,j_gene,abundance,v_gene,d_gene
TGTGCCAGCAAACGGGACCCCTACAATGAGCAGTTCTTC,CASKRDPYNEQFF,TRBJ2-1,few,TRBV6-2/TRBV6-3,.
TGTGCCAGCAGCTGGGTTTTGACGGGGGTCAACACCGGGGAGCTGTTTTTT,CASSWVLTGVNTGELFF,TRBJ2-2,many,TRBV7-9,.
TGTGCCAGCAGCTTTCCTGTTACGAACACCGGGGAGCTGTTTTTT,CASSFPVTNTGELFF,TRBJ2-2,many,TRBV7-8,.
TGTGCCAGCTCACCGTCCCTGGCCTTTCCGAACACCGGGGAGCTGTTTTTT,CASSPSLAFPNTGELFF,TRBJ2-2,.,TRBV18,.
TGTGCCAGCACCGAGCGGGCGGGCACAGATACGCAGTATTTT,CASTERAGTDTQYF,TRBJ2-3,.,TRBV6-2/TRBV6-3,.
TGTGCCAGCAGCCCGAGGACTCGCACCAACACCGGGGAGCTGTTTTTT,CASSPRTRTNTGELFF,TRBJ2-2,many,TRBV7-2,.
TGTGCCAGCAGTGAAGCGGGAAGCGGGGTGGGTCTGGAGCAGTACTTC,CASSEAGSGVGLEQYF,TRBJ2-7,.,TRBV6-1,TRBD2
TGCAGCGTCCAACGGACAGAATCTACAGATACGCAGTATTTT,CSVQRTESTDTQYF,TRBJ2-3,few,TRBV29-1,.
TGTGCCAGCAGTTACGGTGCAGGGGGGCCCTACAATGAGCAGTTCTTC,CASSYGAGGPYNEQFF,TRBJ2-1,.,TRBV6-2/TRBV6-3,.
TGTGCCAGCAGCTTAGTAAGGGGGGATGAGCAGTTCTTC,CASSLVRGDEQFF,TRBJ2-1,.,TRBV7-2,.
TGCGCCAGCAGCCAAGGAACCACGATAATGGAGACCCAGTACTTC,CASSQGTTIMETQYF,TRBJ2-5,.,TRBV4-3,.
TGCGCCAGCAGCCTGGCGGGGGGAACCCCCACAGATACGCAGTATTTT,CASSLAGGTPTDTQYF,TRBJ2-3,few,TRBV5-1,TRBD2
TGTGCCTGGAGGGGACTAGCGGGGTCGCTGGTTCAGTACTTC,CAWRGLAGSLVQYF,TRBJ2-4,few,TRBV30,TRBD2
TGTGCCAGCAGCTGGACCGGGACTAGCGACACCGGGGAGCTGTTTTTT,CASSWTGTSDTGELFF,TRBJ2-2,few,TRBV7-2,TRBD2
TGTGCCAGCAGCCGATACAGGGGTAGCTATGGCTACACCTTC,CASSRYRGSYGYTF,TRBJ1-2,.,TRBV6-5,TRBD1
TGTGCCAGCACCCTTGACTGGGGCTCCTACAATGAGCAGTTCTTC,CASTLDWGSYNEQFF,TRBJ2-1,.,TRBV5-4,.
TGTGCCACCAGTGATTCGGACAGACCTAACTATGGCTACACCTTC,CATSDSDRPNYGYTF,TRBJ1-2,many,TRBV24-1,.
TGTGCCAGCAGCTTTTATCGGAATGAGCAGTTCTTC,CASSFYRNEQFF,TRBJ2-1,few,TRBV5-4,.
TGCGCCACCTCCCAGGGGCTGAACACTGAAGCTTTCTTT,CATSQGLNTEAFF,TRBJ1-1,few,TRBV5-1,.
TGCGCCAGCAGCCCCCATGGAGGGTCGCGGGGGGGCCGGGTTGAGCAGTTCTTC,CASSPHGGSRGGRVEQFF,TRBJ2-1,many,TRBV4-3,TRBD2
TGTGCCAGCAGTGTAGGACACTCTGGGGCCAACGTCCTGACTTTC,CASSVGHSGANVLTF,TRBJ2-6,few,TRBV25-1,.
TGCGCCAGCAGCGCCCGGACAGGGGGCGCCGGGGAGCTGTTTTTT,CASSARTGGAGELFF,TRBJ2-2,.,TRBV5-1,TRBD1
TGCAGCGTTGAGGAGAGGGACTATGAGCAGTTCTTC,CSVEERDYEQFF,TRBJ2-1,.,TRBV29-1,.
TGTGCCAGCAGTTACTCGTTTCGTAAAAACAGGGACTATGGCTACACCTTC,CASSYSFRKNRDYGYTF,TRBJ1-2,.,TRBV6-2/TRBV6-3,.
TGTGCCACCAGTGATTATACAGATACGCAGTATTTT,CATSDYTDTQYF,TRBJ2-3,.,TRBV24-1,.
TGCAGTGCTAGTCTGCTCCGGGGACAAGAGACCCAGTACTTC,CSASLLRGQETQYF,TRBJ2-5,few,TRBV20-1,.
TGTGCCAGCAGTTTATGGTTGGGACAGGAGACCCAGTACTTC,CASSLWLGQETQYF,TRBJ2-5,many,TRBV27,TRBD1
TGTGCCAGCAGTGAACGGGCAGGGCGTACTGAAGCTTTCTTT,CASSERAGRTEAFF,TRBJ1-1,few,TRBV2,.